These 17 T cell receptor beta chains share one sample of origin, sequenced in a study of blood T cell repertoires in COVID-19. Only in-frame clones appear in the TCRdb table, and some are missing; sequencing was by immunoSEQ multiplex PCR. There are some 72,000 clones in the sample; 65% to 85% occur only once, and about 13% lies in the top ten. Material for sequencing was peripheral blood. The receptors originated from a man aged 45-60 years with COVID-19, enrolled during active disease.

CDR3 amino acids: CASSERNQPQHF. CDR3 nucleotides: TGTGCCAGCAGTGAACGGAATCAGCCCCAGCATTTT. The chain couples TRBV6-1 to TRBJ1-5, with D uncertain. CDR3 length equals 12 residues. From germline, CDR1 is MNHNS and CDR2 SASEGT. With 2 bases removed from V and 4 bases from J, the gap between germline ends came to 3 bases.

This rearrangement joins TRBV27 to TRBJ2-7; 8 bases map to TRBD1. CDR3 length: 14 residues. The germline CDR1 and CDR2 sequences are MNHEY and SMNVEV (reference sequence). Losses at the gene ends were 7 bases for V and 2 bases for J; bases not matched to a gene: 7. CDR3 region: CASTTGGFPYEQYF. For the CDR3, the DNA is TGTGCCAGCACAACAGGGGGTTTCCCCTACGAGCAGTACTTC.

The rearrangement links TRBV5-5 to TRBJ2-7; 9 positions match TRBD2. CDR3 length: 15 residues. Germline V gene sequence: CDR1 SGHKS, CDR2 YYEKEE (reference sequence). J was trimmed by 3 bases and V by 6 bases; bases with no gene match: 10. CDR3 coding DNA: TGTGCCAGCACCTGGGGAGGGACTAGCAGCTACGAGCAGTACTTC. Translating it yields CASTWGGTSSYEQYF.

This clone came up once. The chain joins TRBV5-4 to TRBJ2-3; 7 bases fit TRBD2. Germline CDR1 is SGHNT and CDR2 is YYREEE (reference sequence). The CDR3 has 14 residues. J lost 4 bases, V lost 0 bases, and 2 bases had no gene match. The CDR3 reads CASSLVREADTQYF. For the CDR3, the DNA is TGTGCCAGCAGCTTGGTCCGGGAGGCAGATACGCAGTATTTT. The full variable domain, in which reference TRBV5-4 and TRBJ2-3 provide the parts outside the CDR3, is ETGVTQSPTHLIKTRGQQVTLRCSSQSGHNTVSWYQQALGQGPQFIFQYYREEENGRGNFPPRFSGLQFPNYSSELNVNALELDDSALYLCASSLVREADTQYFGPGTRLTVL.

The chain has TRBV25-1 and TRBJ1-1; 7 nucleotides agree with TRBD1. Per the germline V gene, CDR1 is MGHDK and CDR2 is SYGVNS. The CDR3 is 15 amino acids. V gave up 4 bases and J gave up 0 bases; unmatched junction bases: 5. CDR3 nucleotide sequence: TGTGCCAGCAGTGGGTGGGGACAGCTGAACACTGAAGCTTTCTTT. Its protein is CASSGWGQLNTEAFF.

This chain connects TRBV7-6 to TRBJ2-3; TRBD2 is a possible D gene (6 bases). CDR1 and CDR2 (germline): SGHVS, FNYEAQ. Trimming shortened V by 1 base and J by 1 base, and 15 bases separated the two germline ends. The CDR3 contains 17 residues. CDR3 sequence reads: CASSLGPPGLRTDTQYF. CDR3 DNA: TGTGCCAGCAGCTTAGGCCCCCCGGGACTTCGCACAGATACGCAGTATTTT.

The J gene is TRBJ2-3, the V gene TRBV9; TRBD1 aligns across 10 bases. V lost 2 bases and J lost 2; bases outside the gene matches: 5. In germline, CDR1 is SGDLS, CDR2 YYNGEE. This CDR3 region has 16 residues. CDR3 in DNA: TGTGCCAGCAGCGTGGGACAGGGGATAAACACAGATACGCAGTATTTT. Translating gives CASSVGQGINTDTQYF.

This CDR3 reads CSVELTGIYEQYF. The CDR3, as DNA: TGCAGCGTTGAGCTGACAGGTATCTACGAGCAGTACTTC. The chain combines TRBV29-1 with TRBJ2-7, with TRBD1 as a possible D gene (6 bases). This CDR3 region has 13 residues. V was shortened by 3 bases and J by 3 bases, with 12 bases between the two germline ends. Per germline, CDR1 SQVTM and CDR2 ANQGSEA.

The gene calls are TRBV6-5 and TRBJ1-6; D is unclear. The germline V and J ends were trimmed by 0 bases and 11 bases, with 8 bases remaining between them. CDR1 MNHEY and CDR2 SVGAGI come from the germline V gene. The CDR3 length is 13 residues. The CDR3: CASSYSRLPPLHF. The CDR3 DNA sequence: TGTGCCAGCAGTTACTCCCGACTCCCACCCCTCCACTTT.

The V call is TRBV4-1, the J call TRBJ2-3; 11 bases match TRBD2. This CDR3 has 18 amino acids. The germline V gene has CDR1 MGHRA and CDR2 YSYEKL. V lost 2 bases and J lost 6; bases outside the gene matches: 13. CDR3 sequence (DNA): TGCGCCAGCAGCCAACCCGGGGGTAGCGGGAGGGCCAAGGATACGCAGTATTTT. The encoded protein is CASSQPGGSGRAKDTQYF.

The chain couples TRBV10-2 to TRBJ2-7; D is undetermined. CDR1 WSHSY and CDR2 SAAADI come from the germline V gene. Trimming left V 5 bases short and J 1 base short, with 12 bases between. The length of the CDR3 is 14 residues. DNA for the CDR3: TGCGCCAGCAGTAATAATCGTCAGTCCTACGAGCAGTACTTC. Translation: CASSNNRQSYEQYF.

The chain combines TRBV12-3 or TRBV12-4 with TRBJ1-6; D gene ambiguous. The CDR3 runs 13 residues. With 3 bases removed from V and 7 bases from J, the gap between germline ends came to 7 bases. Here the CDR3 reads CASSFSGNSPLHF. For the CDR3, the DNA is TGTGCCAGCAGTTTTTCGGGGAATTCACCCCTCCACTTT.

This clone was seen just once. The chain is built from TRBV6-5 and TRBJ2-6; perhaps TRBD2 as D (5 bases). The V gene's germline CDR1 is MNHEY and CDR2 SVGAGI. The CDR3 spans 15 residues. Trimming took 10 bases from V and 3 from J, leaving 16 bases between them. In DNA, the CDR3 is TGTGCCATCAAGTTAGCGAGTTATGGGGCCAACGTCCTGACTTTC. Translated, it gives CAIKLASYGANVLTF.

The rearrangement uses TRBV28 and TRBJ1-5; 9 bases map to TRBD1. Trimming at V came to 7 bases and at J to 1 base, leaving 5 bases not matched to a gene. This CDR3 comprises 15 residues. The V gene's germline CDR1 is MDHEN and CDR2 SYDVKM. In DNA form, the CDR3 reads TGTGCCAGCAACACGGGACAGGGAAGCAATCAGCCCCAGCATTTT. Residues: CASNTGQGSNQPQHF.

In this sample, this clone turned up a few times. This sequence joins TRBV7-2 and TRBJ2-1; a weak D match, TRBD2 (5 bases). V was pared by 2 bases and J by 2 bases, with 13 bases between. Per the germline V gene, CDR1 is SGHTA and CDR2 is FQGNSA. The CDR3 is 16 amino acids. The CDR3 DNA reads TGTGCCAGCAGCTTATTTGGGAGTAACACCTACAATGAGCAGTTCTTC. Protein sequence: CASSLFGSNTYNEQFF.

This chain joins TRBV28 and TRBJ1-2; 9 bases agree with TRBD1. The CDR3 spans 14 residues. Trimming took 3 bases from V and 6 from J; bases not matched to a gene: 5. Germline CDR1 MDHEN, CDR2 SYDVKM. CDR3 bases: TGTGCCAGCAGTTTGTTCACAGGGGGCAATGGCTACACCTTC. Translation: CASSLFTGGNGYTF.

The rearrangement uses TRBV6-6 and TRBJ2-3, with 7 nucleotides matching TRBD2. The CDR3 is made up of 16 amino acids. V gave up 7 bases and J gave up 2 bases; unmatched junction bases: 12. The germline gives CDR1 MNHNY, CDR2 SVGAGI (reference sequence). As DNA, the CDR3 is TGTGCCAGCACCCTAACCGGGACTACCGACACAGATACGCAGTATTTT. Translation: CASTLTGTTDTDTQYF.